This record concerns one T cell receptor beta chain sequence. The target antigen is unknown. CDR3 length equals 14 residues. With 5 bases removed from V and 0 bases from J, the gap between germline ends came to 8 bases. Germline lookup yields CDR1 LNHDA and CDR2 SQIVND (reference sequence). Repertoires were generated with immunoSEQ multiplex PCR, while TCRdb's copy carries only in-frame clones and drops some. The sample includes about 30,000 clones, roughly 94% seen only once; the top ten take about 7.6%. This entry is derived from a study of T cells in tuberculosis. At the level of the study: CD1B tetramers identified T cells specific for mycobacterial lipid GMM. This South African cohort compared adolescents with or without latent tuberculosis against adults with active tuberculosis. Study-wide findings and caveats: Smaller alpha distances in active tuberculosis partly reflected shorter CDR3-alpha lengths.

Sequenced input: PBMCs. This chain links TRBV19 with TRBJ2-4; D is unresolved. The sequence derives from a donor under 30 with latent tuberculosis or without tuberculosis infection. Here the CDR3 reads CASSAPLAKNIQYF. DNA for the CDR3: TGTGCCAGTAGTGCGCCGCTAGCCAAAAACATTCAGTACTTC.